Below, 30 T cell receptor beta chains from the same sample are listed, as sequenced in a study of early T cells in non-severe SARS-CoV-2 infection. Each CDR3 protein is one row after TCRdb ran MiXCR on the 5' RACE reads. The sample has around 57,000 distinct CDR3 sequences; 11% are singletons. Sequenced: whole blood. These TCRs come from an adult who was a healthcare worker with PCR-confirmed SARS-CoV-2 infection or an uninfected control (not recorded which).

This chain uses TRBV29-1 with TRBJ2-3; TRBD2 matches at 8 bases. The ends lost 8 bases at V and 6 bases at J; junction bases unmatched: 13. CDR1 and CDR2 from the germline V gene are SQVTM and ANQGSEA. CDR3 length: 14 amino acids. The CDR3 protein is CSSRLGGTRDTQYF. CDR3 in DNA: TGCAGCTCCCGGCTGGGGGGGACTAGGGATACGCAGTATTTT.

This sequence joins TRBV5-5 and TRBJ2-1, with 10 bases lining up with TRBD2. This CDR3 comprises 16 residues. The germline V gene has CDR1 SGHKS and CDR2 YYEKEE (reference sequence). V shed 5 bases and J 1 base; nucleotides not matched to a gene: 6. DNA for the CDR3: TGTGCCAGCAGTAGTATAGCGGGGGGTTCCTACAATGAGCAGTTCTTC. Its translation: CASSSIAGGSYNEQFF.

In its sample, this clonotype was seen many times. The chain combines TRBV4-1 with TRBJ2-7; D uncertain. The V gene lost 0 bases and the J gene lost 1 base, with 16 bases spanning the gap. This CDR3 region has 17 residues. CDR1 is MGHRA and CDR2 is YSYEKL in the germline V gene. The DNA of the CDR3 is TGCGCCAGCAGCCAAGATCTGTCGGGCAGAACTTCCTACGAGCAGTACTTC. It is translated as CASSQDLSGRTSYEQYF.

This clonotype has more than one count but fewer than ten. The chain joins TRBV6-6 to TRBJ2-7; D might be TRBD1 (6 bases). The CDR3 contains 14 residues. V gave up 7 bases and J gave up 0 bases, with 13 bases separating them. CDR1 MNHNY and CDR2 SVGAGI come from the germline V gene (reference sequence). DNA for the CDR3: TGTGCCAGCACCCCGGACAGTTACTCCTACGAGCAGTACTTC. It codes for CASTPDSYSYEQYF.

In its sample, this clonotype was seen many times. The J gene is TRBJ2-3, the V gene TRBV20-1, with 10 bases lining up with TRBD2. Trimming at V came to 3 bases and at J to 5 bases, leaving 5 bases not matched to a gene. Germline CDR1 reads DFQATT; CDR2 reads SNEGSKA (reference sequence). The CDR3 covers 14 residues. CDR3 DNA: TGCAGTGCTAGTCAGCGGGGGGGCGTAGATACGCAGTATTTT. The encoded protein is CSASQRGGVDTQYF.

The rearrangement joins TRBV6-4 to TRBJ2-7; D is unresolved. Trimming left V 4 bases short and J 0 bases short, with 10 bases between. There are 14 residues in the CDR3. Germline V lookup: CDR1 MRHNA, CDR2 SNTAGT. The CDR3 loop is CASSGRISSYEQYF. The DNA for the CDR3 is TGTGCCAGCAGTGGACGGATAAGCTCCTACGAGCAGTACTTC.

This clonotype is large (0.1 to 1%). In DNA, the CDR3 is TGTGCCAGCAGCCAAGATTTGGGAACTAGCGGAAGCACAGATACGCAGTATTTT. Translation gives CASSQDLGTSGSTDTQYF. The rearrangement joins TRBV4-2 to TRBJ2-3; TRBD2 agrees at 8 bases. After removal of 0 bases from V and 0 bases from J, the junction contained 8 bases not matched to a gene. Germline assignment: CDR1 LGHNA and CDR2 YNFKEQ. The CDR3 is 18 amino acids.

This clonotype was picked up a small number of times. The gene calls are TRBV11-2 and TRBJ1-1, with TRBD1 matching 7 bases. The CDR3 sequence is 13 residues long. J gave up 6 bases and V 2 bases, and 3 bases lay outside the gene matches. Per germline, CDR1 SGHAT and CDR2 FQNNGV. The CDR3 nucleotides read TGTGCCAGCAGCTTAAAGGGGACAGCTGAAGCTTTCTTT. Its translation is CASSLKGTAEAFF.

This clonotype appeared many times. V gene TRBV28 combines with J gene TRBJ1-3; D ambiguous. Germline-derived CDR1 and CDR2 are MDHEN and SYDVKM. This CDR3 region has 14 residues. V was cut by 5 bases and J by 0 bases, with 8 bases left in between. The CDR3 region has the DNA TGTGCCAGCAGTCTGTCGACCTCTGGAAACACCATATATTTT. Translation: CASSLSTSGNTIYF.

This chain connects TRBV3-1 to TRBJ1-1; TRBD1 might be the D (5 bases). The V gene lost 8 bases and the J gene lost 1 base, with 8 bases spanning the gap. This CDR3 comprises 12 residues. Germline CDR1 LGHDT, CDR2 YNNKEL (reference sequence). CDR3 region: CASQRGNTEAFF. The DNA for the CDR3 is TGTGCCAGCCAGAGGGGGAACACTGAAGCTTTCTTT.

A few counts support this clonotype. The chain couples TRBV6-5 to TRBJ2-7, with 12 bases aligning to TRBD1. V lost 8 bases, J lost 6 bases, and 5 bases stayed unmatched. The CDR3 is 13 residues long. Germline V gene lookup returns CDR1 MNHEY and CDR2 SVGAGI. CDR3 loop: CASRGQGAIEQYF. The CDR3 coding sequence is TGTGCCAGCCGGGGACAGGGGGCAATCGAGCAGTACTTC.

The chain is built from TRBV28 and TRBJ2-1, with 10 bases matching TRBD2. The germline V gene has CDR1 MDHEN and CDR2 SYDVKM. The CDR3 is made up of 16 amino acids. V shed 1 base, J shed 8 bases, and the junction held 8 bases outside the gene matches. The CDR3 sequence: CASSLLLAGVGDEQFF. The CDR3 DNA sequence: TGTGCCAGCAGTTTATTGCTAGCGGGAGTGGGCGATGAGCAGTTCTTC.

The chain joins TRBV29-1 to TRBJ2-3; tentative D call: TRBD2 (7 bases). Germline V CDR1 and CDR2: SQVTM, ANQGSEA. This CDR3 spans 16 amino acids. V lost 7 bases and J lost 6, with 26 bases in between. CDR3 DNA sequence: TGCAGCGCCCAAGGCCTTCGCGGGGGCTTCCCGGATACGCAGTATTTT. Amino acids: CSAQGLRGGFPDTQYF.

This clonotype was counted only a few times. The chain recombines TRBV5-5 with TRBJ1-1, with 7 bases matching TRBD1. There are 14 residues in the CDR3. Germline V gene data show CDR1 as SGHKS and CDR2 as YYEKEE (reference sequence). Germline trimming cut 4 bases from V and 2 bases from J; bases unmatched to any gene: 5. CDR3 sequence (DNA): TGTGCCAGCAGCGGTAACAGGGGAAACACTGAAGCTTTCTTT. This translates into CASSGNRGNTEAFF. Full variable domain (outside the CDR3, taken from reference TRBV5-5 and TRBJ1-1): DAGVTQSPTHLIKTRGQQVTLRCSPISGHKSVSWYQQVLGQGPQFIFQYYEKEERGRGNFPDRFSARQFPNYSSELNVNALLLGDSALYLCASSGNRGNTEAFFGQGTRLTVV.

The V and J genes are TRBV5-1 and TRBJ2-5; 8 bases line up with TRBD1. This CDR3 region has 17 residues. After removal of 2 bases from V and 5 bases from J, the junction contained 14 bases not matched to a gene. Germline-derived CDR1 and CDR2 are SGHRS and YFSETQ. CDR3 loop: CASSLSRPGGSGETQYF. CDR3 DNA: TGCGCCAGCAGCTTATCACGTCCAGGGGGCTCAGGGGAGACCCAGTACTTC.

The chain joins TRBV5-1 to TRBJ2-3, with 7 bases lining up with TRBD2. The V segment lost 3 bases and the J segment 2 bases; nucleotides outside the gene matches: 6. The CDR3 extends over 15 amino acids. CDR1 is SGHRS, CDR2 YFSETQ, per germline. The CDR3 sequence: CASSSLRETTDTQYF. The CDR3 region has the DNA TGCGCCAGCAGCTCCTTGCGGGAGACCACAGATACGCAGTATTTT.

Written as DNA, the CDR3 is TGTGCCAGCAGCCGGGACTTGCAAGAGACCCAGTACTTC. Protein product: CASSRDLQETQYF. The rearrangement uses TRBV7-9 and TRBJ2-5, with D tentatively TRBD2 (6 bases). Germline CDR1 and CDR2: SEHNR and FQNEAQ (reference sequence). The CDR3 has 13 residues. The V end lost 5 bases, the J end lost 2 bases, and 9 bases lay between the germline ends.

This clonotype has only a few counts. The J gene is TRBJ2-1, the V gene TRBV7-2; 9 bases are shared with TRBD2. This CDR3 region has 15 residues. CDR1 SGHTA and CDR2 FQGNSA come from the germline V gene. With V trimmed by 0 bases and J by 6 bases, 3 bases remained unmatched. CDR3 coding DNA: TGTGCCAGCAGCTTAGCTAGCGGGAGAGTCAATGAGCAGTTCTTC. Translation gives CASSLASGRVNEQFF.

This clonotype has ten or more counts. This chain links TRBV9 with TRBJ2-1; 11 bases match TRBD2. CDR1 and CDR2 from the germline V gene are SGDLS and YYNGEE. The CDR3 spans 15 residues. The junction had 14 bases not matched to a gene; V was cut back by 4 bases and J by 14 bases. The CDR3 loop is CASSFTGTSGSPEFF. The CDR3 nucleotides read TGTGCCAGCAGCTTCACCGGGACTAGCGGTTCTCCGGAGTTCTTC.

V and J are TRBV5-1 and TRBJ1-1, with a possible D match to TRBD1 (6 bases). The V gene's germline CDR1 is SGHRS and CDR2 YFSETQ. The CDR3 is made up of 13 amino acids. V was trimmed by 3 bases and J by 6 bases, leaving 12 bases between them. The CDR3: CASSSQGWAEAFF. In nucleotides, the CDR3 is TGCGCCAGCAGCTCACAGGGCTGGGCTGAAGCTTTCTTT.

This clonotype was detected only a few times. Here the CDR3 reads CASSATDSNQPQHF. The CDR3 coding sequence is TGTGCCAGCAGTGCGACAGATAGCAATCAGCCCCAGCATTTT. The rearrangement links TRBV6-1 to TRBJ1-5, with D possibly matching TRBD1 (5 bases). V was trimmed by 4 bases and J by 0 bases, leaving 7 bases between them. Germline V gene lookup returns CDR1 MNHNS and CDR2 SASEGT. The CDR3 extends over 14 amino acids.

V and J are TRBV6-5 and TRBJ2-2; no reliable D call. V lost 8 bases and J 1 base, leaving 20 bases between the germline ends. The CDR3 is 17 amino acids. Germline lookup yields CDR1 MNHEY and CDR2 SVGAGI. DNA for the CDR3: TGTGCCAGCTCTGACCCCCCTGGACGGAGGAACACCGGGGAGCTGTTTTTT. This encodes CASSDPPGRRNTGELFF.

V and J are TRBV7-2 and TRBJ2-2, with 7 bases matching TRBD2. With 1 base clipped from V and 3 bases from J, the junction kept 2 bases outside the gene matches. Germline loops: CDR1 SGHTA, CDR2 FQGNSA. The CDR3 totals 15 residues. The CDR3 DNA follows: TGTGCCAGCAGCTTAGACGGGAGGTACACCGGGGAGCTGTTTTTT. Translation gives CASSLDGRYTGELFF.

This clonotype was observed a handful of times. The chain combines TRBV7-7 with TRBJ2-7; maybe TRBD2 (6 bases). Germline-derived CDR1 and CDR2 are SSHAT and FNYEAQ (reference sequence). The CDR3 is 16 amino acids. The CDR3 region is CARSLEGLFGSYEQYF. The CDR3 bases are TGTGCTAGATCGTTGGAGGGATTATTTGGGTCCTACGAGCAGTACTTC.

This clonotype was seen more than once but under ten times. The gene calls are TRBV12-3 or TRBV12-4 and TRBJ1-3, with D unresolved. The V and J ends lost 2 bases and 12 bases respectively, with 11 bases between them. This CDR3 has 12 amino acids. CDR3 sequence reads: CASSLWGGNIYF. The DNA of the CDR3 is TGTGCCAGCAGTTTATGGGGAGGTAACATATATTTT.

This clonotype was observed a few times. V is TRBV5-1 and J is TRBJ2-7; 10 bases agree with TRBD1. Germline V gives CDR1 SGHRS, CDR2 YFSETQ. The CDR3 is 14 amino acids. V shed 4 bases and J 1 base; nucleotides not matched to a gene: 2. CDR3 sequence: CASSAGQGSYEQYF. Here the CDR3 DNA reads TGCGCCAGCAGCGCGGGACAGGGGTCCTACGAGCAGTACTTC. Looking up the rest from reference TRBV5-1 and TRBJ2-7 gives the full variable domain: KAGVTQTPRYLIKTRGQQVTLSCSPISGHRSVSWYQQTPGQGLQFLFEYFSETQRNKGNFPGRFSGRQFSNSRSEMNVSTLELGDSALYLCASSAGQGSYEQYFGPGTRLTVT.

The genes are TRBV14 and TRBJ1-6, with unresolved D. The V gene lost 4 bases and the J gene lost 4 bases, with 14 bases spanning the gap. Germline loops: CDR1 SGHDN, CDR2 FVKESK. The CDR3 spans 16 residues. As DNA, the CDR3 is TGTGCCAGCAGCCCTCGCCAGCTATCGTATAATTCACCCCTCCACTTT. Protein: CASSPRQLSYNSPLHF. Looking up the rest from reference TRBV14 and TRBJ1-6 gives the full variable domain: EAGVTQFPSHSVIEKGQTVTLRCDPISGHDNLYWYRRVMGKEIKFLLHFVKESKQDESGMPNNRFLAERTGGTYSTLKVQPAELEDSGVYFCASSPRQLSYNSPLHFGNGTRLTVT.

In its sample, this clonotype was seen many times. The gene calls are TRBV28 and TRBJ2-3; D is unclear. V dropped 4 bases and J dropped 2 bases, with 7 bases sitting between them. The CDR3 is 13 amino acids. Germline V lookup: CDR1 MDHEN, CDR2 SYDVKM. Here the CDR3 reads CASSYGSTDTQYF. The CDR3 nucleotides read TGTGCCAGCAGTTACGGTTCCACAGATACGCAGTATTTT.

The chain carries TRBV6-5 and TRBJ2-5, with TRBD2 identical over 9 bases. The length of the CDR3 is 15 residues. V was pared by 5 bases and J by 1 base, with 5 bases of the junction left unmatched. Germline values: CDR1 MNHEY, CDR2 SVGAGI. The DNA of the CDR3 is TGTGCCAGCAGTCGGCTAGCGGGGACCCAAGAGACCCAGTACTTC. Translation: CASSRLAGTQETQYF.

This sequence joins TRBV5-4 and TRBJ1-1; D is possibly TRBD1 (5 bases). Trimming stripped 0 bases from V and 5 bases from J, with 14 bases between. Looked up from germline, CDR1 is SGHNT and CDR2 is YYREEE (reference sequence). The CDR3 spans 15 residues. The CDR3 DNA follows: TGTGCCAGCAGCTTGGGGGACTCCCGGGGGACTGAAGCTTTCTTT. Its translation: CASSLGDSRGTEAFF. Combining the CDR3 with reference TRBV5-4 and TRBJ1-1 gives the whole variable domain ETGVTQSPTHLIKTRGQQVTLRCSSQSGHNTVSWYQQALGQGPQFIFQYYREEENGRGNFPPRFSGLQFPNYSSELNVNALELDDSALYLCASSLGDSRGTEAFFGQGTRLTVV.